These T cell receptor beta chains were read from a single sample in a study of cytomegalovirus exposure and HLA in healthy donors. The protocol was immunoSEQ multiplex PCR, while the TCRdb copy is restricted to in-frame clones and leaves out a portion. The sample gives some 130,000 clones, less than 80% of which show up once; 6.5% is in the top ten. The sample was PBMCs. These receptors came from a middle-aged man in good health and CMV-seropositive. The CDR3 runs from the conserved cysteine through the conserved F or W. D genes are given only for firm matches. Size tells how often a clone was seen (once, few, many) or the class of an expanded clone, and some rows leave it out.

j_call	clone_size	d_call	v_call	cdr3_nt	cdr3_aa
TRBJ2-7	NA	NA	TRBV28	TGTGCCAGCAGTTTCTATAACTACGAGCAGTACTTC	CASSFYNYEQYF
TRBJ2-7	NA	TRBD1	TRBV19	TGTGCCAGTAGTATTCTGGGACAGGGGACCCACGAGCAGTACTTC	CASSILGQGTHEQYF
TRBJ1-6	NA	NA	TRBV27	TGTGCCAGCAGTTACATGAAATCACCCCTCCACTTT	CASSYMKSPLHF
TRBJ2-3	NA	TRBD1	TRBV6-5	TGTGCCAGCAGTTCGCAGGGACAGGGCCCCACAGATACGCAGTATTTT	CASSSQGQGPTDTQYF
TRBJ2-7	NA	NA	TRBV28	TGTGCCAGCAGTCCGGGACTGAAGTACGAGCAGTACTTC	CASSPGLKYEQYF
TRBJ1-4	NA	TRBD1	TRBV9	TGTGCCAGCAGCGGCCGACAGGGGGCGTTTGAAAAACTGTTTTTT	CASSGRQGAFEKLFF
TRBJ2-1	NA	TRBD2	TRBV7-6	TGTGCCAGCAGCCTTGGACTAGCGGGAAACAATGAGCAGTTCTTC	CASSLGLAGNNEQFF
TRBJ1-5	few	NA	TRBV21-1	TGTGCCAGCAGCAAACAGGGTTTTCAGCCCCAGCATTTT	CASSKQGFQPQHF
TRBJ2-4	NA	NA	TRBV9	TGTGCCAGCAGCGACCCCGCCGGACAGTACTTAGCCAAAAACATTCAGTACTTC	CASSDPAGQYLAKNIQYF
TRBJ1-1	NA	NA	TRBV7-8	TGTGCCAGCAGACCGACCCCAGCGGGCACTGAAGCTTTCTTT	CASRPTPAGTEAFF
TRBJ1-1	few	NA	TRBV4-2	TGTGCCAGCAGCCAAGGAGAATTCCGGGGTGAAGCTTTCTTT	CASSQGEFRGEAFF
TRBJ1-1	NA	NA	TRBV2	TGTGCCAGCAACGACCTAGGGGACACTGAAGCTTTCTTT	CASNDLGDTEAFF
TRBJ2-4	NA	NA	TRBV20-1	TGCAGTGCTAGAGGTTCGGACATTCAGTACTTC	CSARGSDIQYF
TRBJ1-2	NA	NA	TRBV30	TGTGCCTGGAGTGCGTTGAGCGCCGCCTATGGCTACACCTTC	CAWSALSAAYGYTF
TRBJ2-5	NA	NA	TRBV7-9	TGTGCCAGCAACCGGGCCACAGGTGGGCAAGAGACCCAGTACTTC	CASNRATGGQETQYF
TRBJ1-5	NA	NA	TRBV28	TGTGCCAGCGGGAGTCAGCCCCAGCATTTT	CASGSQPQHF
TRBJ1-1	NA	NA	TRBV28	TGTGCCAGCAGTCCGCTGGGGACATGGGGCGCTGGGACTGAAGCTTTCTTT	CASSPLGTWGAGTEAFF
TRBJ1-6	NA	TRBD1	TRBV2	TGTGCCGGACAGGCAGCTCATAATTCACCCCTCCACTTT	CAGQAAHNSPLHF
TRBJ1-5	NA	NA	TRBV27	TGTGCCAGCAGCCTATCTGTATATCAGCCCCAGCATTTT	CASSLSVYQPQHF
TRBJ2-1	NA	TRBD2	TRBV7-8	TGTGCCAGCAGCTTCTATAGCGGGAGGGCCAATCATGAGCAGTTCTTC	CASSFYSGRANHEQFF
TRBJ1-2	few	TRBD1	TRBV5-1	TGCGCCAGCAGCAGAGGACAGGGCCCCTATGGCTACACCTTC	CASSRGQGPYGYTF
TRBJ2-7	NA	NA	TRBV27	TGTGCCAGCACCTCCCTGGGGAGCTCCTACGAGCAGTACTTC	CASTSLGSSYEQYF
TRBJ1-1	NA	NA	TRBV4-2	TGTGCCAGCAGCTTACCCAGGGTTACTGAAGCTTTCTTT	CASSLPRVTEAFF
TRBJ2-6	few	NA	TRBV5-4	TGTGCCAGCAGCCGACGCCCAGAGGTCAACGTCCTGACTTTC	CASSRRPEVNVLTF
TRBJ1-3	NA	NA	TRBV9	TGTGCCAGCAGCGTAGCTACTGGCAGGGGAAGCGGAAACACCATATATTTT	CASSVATGRGSGNTIYF
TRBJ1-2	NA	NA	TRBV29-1	TGCAGCGTTGAAGGTCGGACTCCTAACTATGGCTACACCTTC	CSVEGRTPNYGYTF
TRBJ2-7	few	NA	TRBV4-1	TGCGCCAGCAGCCAAGTTGCGACAGACAGACATTACGAGCAGTACTTC	CASSQVATDRHYEQYF
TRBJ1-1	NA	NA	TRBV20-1	TGCAGTGCTAGGAAACTTGAAGCTTTCTTT	CSARKLEAFF
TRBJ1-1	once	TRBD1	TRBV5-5	TGTGCCAGCAGGACAATCGGGACAGAGAACACTGAAGCTTTCTTT	CASRTIGTENTEAFF
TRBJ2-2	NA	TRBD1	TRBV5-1	TGCGCCAGCAGCTTGGACAGGGGGGAGAACACCGGGGAGCTGTTTTTT	CASSLDRGENTGELFF
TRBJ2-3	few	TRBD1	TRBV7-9	TGTGCCAGCAGCTTAGCTCGGGACAGATACACAGATACGCAGTATTTT	CASSLARDRYTDTQYF
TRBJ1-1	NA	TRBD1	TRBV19	TGTGCCAGTAGCGCCGGGACAGGGGGAAATTCGAGGACTGAAGCTTTCTTT	CASSAGTGGNSRTEAFF